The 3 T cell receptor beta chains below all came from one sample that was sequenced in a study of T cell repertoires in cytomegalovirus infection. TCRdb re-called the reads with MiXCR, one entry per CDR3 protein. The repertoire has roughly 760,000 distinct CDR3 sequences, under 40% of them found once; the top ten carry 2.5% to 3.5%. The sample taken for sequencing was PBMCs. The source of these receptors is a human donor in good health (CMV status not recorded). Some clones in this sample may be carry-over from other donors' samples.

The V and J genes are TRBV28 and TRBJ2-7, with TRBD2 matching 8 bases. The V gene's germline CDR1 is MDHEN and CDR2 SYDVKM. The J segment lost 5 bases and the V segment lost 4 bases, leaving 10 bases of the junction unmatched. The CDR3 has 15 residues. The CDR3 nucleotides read TGTGCCAGCAGTTCTGCTCCGGGACTAGATCACGAGCAGTACTTC. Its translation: CASSSAPGLDHEQYF. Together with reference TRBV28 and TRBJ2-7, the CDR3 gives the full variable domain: DVKVTQSSRYLVKRTGEKVFLECVQDMDHENMFWYRQDPGLGLRLIYFSYDVKMKEKGDIPEGYSVSREKKERFSLILESASTNQTSMYLCASSSAPGLDHEQYFGPGTRLTVT.

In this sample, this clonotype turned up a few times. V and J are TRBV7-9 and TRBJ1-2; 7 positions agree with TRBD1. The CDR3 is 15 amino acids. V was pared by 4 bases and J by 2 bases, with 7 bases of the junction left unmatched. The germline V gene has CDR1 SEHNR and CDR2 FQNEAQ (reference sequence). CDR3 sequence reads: CASSSYPTGNYGYTF. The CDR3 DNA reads TGTGCCAGCAGCTCCTATCCGACAGGGAACTATGGCTACACCTTC.

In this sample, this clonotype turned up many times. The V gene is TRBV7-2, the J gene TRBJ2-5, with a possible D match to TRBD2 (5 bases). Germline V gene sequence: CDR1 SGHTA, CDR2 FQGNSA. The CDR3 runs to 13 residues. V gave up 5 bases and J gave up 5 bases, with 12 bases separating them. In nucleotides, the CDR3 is TGTGCCAGCAGCGGGAGTGGGGTGGAGACCCAGTACTTC. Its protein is CASSGSGVETQYF.